The present TCR beta chain was sequenced within a study of blood T cell repertoires in COVID-19. CDR3 length: 17 amino acids. Trimming took 5 bases from V and 1 from J; bases not matched to a gene: 4. Profiling relied on immunoSEQ multiplex PCR, and the TCRdb table lists in-frame clones only, not all of them. This table has around 270,000 clones, 84% appearing once. What was sequenced was peripheral blood. The TCR originated in a woman in her thirties or forties who had recovered from COVID-19. The genes are TRBV23-1 and TRBJ2-6; TRBD1 aligns across 11 bases. TRBV23-1 is sorted into the ORF group, with uncertain function. The CDR3: CASSFRDRGSGANVLTF. CDR3 DNA sequence: TGCGCCAGCAGTTTCCGGGACAGGGGGTCTGGGGCCAACGTCCTGACTTTC.